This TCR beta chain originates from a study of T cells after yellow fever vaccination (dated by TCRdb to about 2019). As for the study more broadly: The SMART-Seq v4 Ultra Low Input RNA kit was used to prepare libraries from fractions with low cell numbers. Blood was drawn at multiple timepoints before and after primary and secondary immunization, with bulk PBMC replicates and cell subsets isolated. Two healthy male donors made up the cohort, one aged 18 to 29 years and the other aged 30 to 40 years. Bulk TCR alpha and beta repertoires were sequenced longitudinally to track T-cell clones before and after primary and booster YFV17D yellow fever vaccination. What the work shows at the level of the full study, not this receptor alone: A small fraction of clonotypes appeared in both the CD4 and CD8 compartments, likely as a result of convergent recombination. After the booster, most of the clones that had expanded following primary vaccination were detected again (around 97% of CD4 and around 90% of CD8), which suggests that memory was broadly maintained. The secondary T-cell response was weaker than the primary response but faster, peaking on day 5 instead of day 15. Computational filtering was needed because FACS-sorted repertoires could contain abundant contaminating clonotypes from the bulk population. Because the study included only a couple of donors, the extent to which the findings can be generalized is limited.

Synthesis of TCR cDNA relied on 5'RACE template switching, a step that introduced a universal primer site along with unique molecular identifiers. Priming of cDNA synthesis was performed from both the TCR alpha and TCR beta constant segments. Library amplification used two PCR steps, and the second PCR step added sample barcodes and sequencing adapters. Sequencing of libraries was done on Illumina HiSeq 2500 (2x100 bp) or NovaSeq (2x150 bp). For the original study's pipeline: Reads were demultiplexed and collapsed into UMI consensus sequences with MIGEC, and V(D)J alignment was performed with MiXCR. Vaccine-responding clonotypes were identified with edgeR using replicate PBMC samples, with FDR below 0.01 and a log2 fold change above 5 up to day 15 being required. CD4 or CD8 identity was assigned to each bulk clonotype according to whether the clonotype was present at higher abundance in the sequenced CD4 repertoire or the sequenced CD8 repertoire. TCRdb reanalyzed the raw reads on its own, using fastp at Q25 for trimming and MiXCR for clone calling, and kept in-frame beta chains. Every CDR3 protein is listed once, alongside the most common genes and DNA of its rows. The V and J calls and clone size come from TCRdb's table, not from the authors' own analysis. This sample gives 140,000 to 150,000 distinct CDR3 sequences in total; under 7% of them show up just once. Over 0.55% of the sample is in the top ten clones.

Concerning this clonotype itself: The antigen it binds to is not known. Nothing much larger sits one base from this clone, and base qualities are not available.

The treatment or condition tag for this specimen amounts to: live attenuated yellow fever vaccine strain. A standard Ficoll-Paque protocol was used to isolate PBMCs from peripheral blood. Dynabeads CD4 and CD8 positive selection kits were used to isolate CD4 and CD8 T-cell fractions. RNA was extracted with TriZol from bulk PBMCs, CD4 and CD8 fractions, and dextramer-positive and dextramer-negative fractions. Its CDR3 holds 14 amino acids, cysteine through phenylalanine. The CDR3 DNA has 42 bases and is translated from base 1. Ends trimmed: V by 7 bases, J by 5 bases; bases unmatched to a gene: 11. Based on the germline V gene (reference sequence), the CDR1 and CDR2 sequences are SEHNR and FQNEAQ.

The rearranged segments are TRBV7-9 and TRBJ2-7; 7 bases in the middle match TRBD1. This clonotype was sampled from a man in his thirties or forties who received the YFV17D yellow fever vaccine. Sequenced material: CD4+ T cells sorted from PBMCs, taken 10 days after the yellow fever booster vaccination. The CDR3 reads CASNPQGPSHEQYF. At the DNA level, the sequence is TGTGCCAGCAACCCACAGGGGCCCAGCCACGAGCAGTACTTC.